This paragraph reports one T cell receptor beta chain. Its recognized antigen is unknown. The V end loses 5 bases and the J end loses 5 bases, and a stretch of 13 bases separates them. CDR1 is given as MDHEN and CDR2 as SYDVKM, both from the germline V gene. The CDR3 runs 14 residues from the cysteine to the phenylalanine. CDR3 DNA is the only sequence kept; it has 42 bases, read in frame from the first base. This sample stems from a study of cytomegalovirus exposure and HLA in healthy donors (TCRdb year 2017). With regard to the full study: An earlier analysis of roughly 630 of the donors reported 276 Gb of sequence data and around 110 million unique TCR beta sequences from about 200 million T cells. An early release that covered about 600 HLA-typed donors contained about 300 gigabases of sequencing data and some 87 million unique TCR sequences. The genetic ancestry cluster associated with self-reported Caucasian donors included over 65% of the approximately 430 genotyped donors. The study aimed to test whether signatures of past pathogen exposure could be identified by cataloging public T cell receptors. The T cell repertoires of 670 or so subjects were profiled by immunosequencing and related to cytomegalovirus serostatus. A separate validation cohort of roughly 110 different subjects was used in addition to the approximately 610-subject first cohort. The study combined high-throughput TCR immunosequencing, statistical association of individual TCRs with disease status, and machine learning to predict cytomegalovirus infection status. A later analysis re-examined previously published TCR beta repertoires from about 670 donors and added high-resolution HLA genotyping to investigate patterns of TCR occurrence. In the later analysis, no new phenotypic data were used to find candidate immune exposures; instead, reliance was placed on TCR beta sequences and their occurrence across donors. To decide whether each TCR beta V gene segment behaved as functional or pseudogenic, an earlier analysis of approximately 620 of the donors relied on high-throughput TCR beta sequencing. Donor age, sex, ethnicity and CMV serostatus were compiled together with the repertoire data. In a later genetic analysis, genome-wide SNP genotypes for about three fifths of the roughly 670 donors were used, and that subset was treated as a discovery cohort. All discovery cohort repertoires had been generated using a single sequencing platform. HLA typing included class I and class II loci at four-digit resolution. The number of donors typed differed by locus, with 629-630 for A, B, C, DRB1 and DQB1, 522 for DQA1, approximately 570 for DPA1, and 472 for DPB1. Roughly five DR-DQ haplotypes were handled as single units for association and clustering, since linkage in the cohort was strong. Among about 410 genotyped donors of the cohort, an average of roughly 230,000 unique TCR beta nucleotide sequences was sequenced per donor, of which 15% to 20% were non-productive. On the study overall, not on this receptor specifically: Most TCR sequences were seen in very few donors, while some public TCRs were found in many individuals. Because HLA typing was unavailable for some donors at each locus, only the typed subset was used in association tests. In a later analysis, several top co-occurrence clusters were reported to appear linked to parvovirus B19, influenza, CMV and Epstein-Barr virus. Roughly uniform sequencing depth across donors was assumed in presence/absence analyses, although this assumption may not hold. Compared with the roughly 710-donor mean, donors in an Asian-associated ancestry cluster had fewer N-insertions in productive TCRs, according to a later genetic analysis. The sequencing pipeline was judged likely to have produced a cluster of highly shared sequence variants as a technical artifact. In an earlier analysis of several hundred of the donors, most TCR beta V segments were observed in productive rearrangements about 87% or about 30% of the time, broadly matching IMGT annotations. In vitro tests confirmed that a few of the cytomegalovirus-associated TCR beta chains recognize cytomegalovirus antigens. The cohort was sequenced for TCR beta chains only, and without alpha or paired-chain data the features that could be detected were limited. A total of around 150 TCR beta chains were listed by the study as associated with cytomegalovirus. About 17 rarely observed V segments, including chromosome 9 orphons, were excluded from the earlier analysis of several hundred of the donors because counts were too low. According to the authors, the approach could potentially be generalized to other disease states and immunological phenotypes. Assigning TCR associations to individual alleles was difficult when HLA alleles, especially DR and DQ, strongly co-occurred. The 87-base-pair reads could not distinguish some IMGT-functional V segments, including TRBV6-2 and TRBV6-3, so those segments were excluded. The only immune exposure information available for the cohort was CMV serostatus. A further reported finding was that TCR beta sequences accurately predicted the HLA-A and HLA-B alleles for most subjects in the first cohort. According to a later analysis, most CMV-associated TCR beta chains appeared to be HLA-restricted, and the HLA associations seemed to be driven largely by CMV exposure. Linkage disequilibrium might explain the correlated functional status among segregating V segments, but an unknown experimental factor could not be excluded. Compared with equally common non-associated chains, HLA-associated TCR beta chains in a later analysis were more clonally expanded and had lower generation probabilities. In a later analysis, around 15,000 TCR beta sequences were associated with specific HLA alleles at a false discovery rate of 0.05. An association between a missense DCLRE1C variant and V-gene and J-gene trimming of TCR beta chains was found in a later genetic analysis and replicated in an independent cohort. According to a later analysis, TCR association rates differed among HLA loci, with DRB1 alleles showing the most associated TCRs and HLA-C alleles showing the fewest. The classifier was reported to diagnose cytomegalovirus status with high specificity and sensitivity in both the original cohort and the validation cohort.

Library generation was performed with the immunoSEQ multiplex PCR assay. For the multiplex PCR, a mixture combining 60 forward primers for TCR Vbeta segments and 13 reverse primers for TCR Jbeta segments was used. The CDR3 region of rearranged TCR beta genes was amplified from genomic DNA with a multiplex PCR assay. On the Illumina HiSeq System, the amplified TCR beta libraries were sequenced as 87-base-pair reads. In the original analysis: A later analysis tallied 70 million to 100 million unique TCR beta chains across the approximately 670 repertoires, and around 9.9 million of those chains were shared by two or more donors. To remove PCR and sequencing errors, raw reads were error-corrected and collapsed into unique sequences using a nearest-neighbor algorithm that merged closely related sequences. Alignment of CDR3 sequences to IMGT reference sequences was used to assign V, D and J gene segments. For a sequence to be retained, a match of at least six nucleotides was required to both a V gene segment and a J gene segment. A rearrangement was called productive if the CDR3 had no stop codons and remained in frame with V and J, and every other rearrangement was called non-productive. CDR3 was defined by IMGT convention, running from the second conserved V-encoded cysteine to the conserved J-encoded phenylalanine. Sequences without an unambiguous match to a single V gene segment were excluded from the earlier analysis of 500 to 700 of the donors. In an earlier analysis of some 590 of the donors, a V segment was called functional when productive rearrangements were above 56.7%, and segregating when the standard deviation between donors exceeded 5%. To diagnose cytomegalovirus status from the catalog of TCR beta chain sequences, a statistical classification framework was built. In a later analysis, V and J genes were assigned by comparing TCR nucleotide sequences against IMGT/GENE-DB human TR gene sequences. In a later analysis, CDR3 sequences and most-parsimonious VDJ recombination scenarios were assigned using the TCRdist pipeline. In a later analysis, each TCR beta chain was defined by its CDR3 amino acid sequence together with its V-gene family, and reads without a unique V-gene family were excluded. A later analysis removed 550 to 650 highly shared, low-generation-probability nucleotide sequences to deal with suspected cross-contamination and a sequencing artifact. A later analysis calculated a clonal expansion index for each public chain from normalized within-repertoire ranks of inferred template counts. In a later analysis, generation probabilities were computed with a VDJ recombination model fitted to out-of-frame rearrangements, and the resulting probabilities were checked against IGoR. Hypergeometric tests were used in a later analysis to score TCR-TCR, TCR-HLA and TCR-CMV co-occurrence, with a repertoire-size bias correction applied to the TCR pairs. In a later analysis, false discovery rates were estimated by permuting HLA or CMV assignments 20 times. In a later analysis, co-occurring TCRs were grouped using DBSCAN, and TCRdist sequence similarity was added for clustering within HLA-allele-positive subsets. Repertoires with fewer than 30,000 or more than 120,000 public chains were left out of co-occurrence clustering, as were about 5 repertoires with anomalous nucleotide sharing. The table was pulled from immuneACCESS by TCRdb, which kept in-frame rearrangements only. Such tables lose some clones; where checked, under half of the loss comes from unresolved V genes, and the rest has no known cause. V and J calls and clone size are copied from that table; D and trimming were computed from the DNA. This sample's listing comprises 35,000 to 45,000 clones. Approximately 2.9% of the sample comes from the top ten.

In total, roughly 710 healthy bone marrow donors made up the cohort. Cohort members were all nominally healthy when sampled, although unrecorded immune exposures were likely present. The donor was CMV seropositive and was included in the group of 300 or so seropositive cohort members. Each donor provided a peripheral blood sample, and peripheral blood mononuclear cells were used for TCR beta sequencing. The Qiagen DNeasy Blood Extraction Kit was used to extract genomic DNA from the blood cell samples. Recombination joined TRBV28 with TRBJ2-1; perhaps TRBD1 is the D gene, with 7 bases matching. The sequenced material came from PBMCs. The sequence derives from a woman under 40 in good health and CMV-seropositive. At the DNA level, the sequence is TGTGCCAGCAGTCCGGGGGACAGAGACAATGAGCAGTTCTTC. This sequence encodes CASSPGDRDNEQFF.